A single T cell receptor beta chain is shown here with its context. What it recognizes is unknown. The record originates from a study of CD8 T cells in Susac syndrome. Findings and caveats of the study: The study's TCR sequencing and HLA analysis covered a relatively small number of individuals, and the study acknowledged this.

Reverse transcription of roughly 0.45 to 1 ug RNA used random hexamers. Each CDR3 protein gets one entry after TCRdb re-called the immunoSEQ multiplex PCR reads with MiXCR. The sample shows about 70,000 distinct CDR3 sequences, roughly 95% of them seen only once. Sequencing of TCR beta, carried out with a high-throughput approach, was applied to CD8+ and CD4+ T cells from the blood. Per germline, CDR1 MDHEN and CDR2 SYDVKM. The CDR3 contains 13 residues. The ends were cut back, 6 bases at V and 7 bases at J, with 14 bases in the middle. The clonotype was recovered from a human donor with multiple sclerosis. This chain links TRBV28 with TRBJ2-3; maybe TRBD1 (5 bases). The specimen sequenced was CD4+ T cells from PBMCs. The CDR3 nucleotides are TGTGCCAGCAGGCGAAACCGACAGAATACGCAGTATTTT. The encoded protein is CASRRNRQNTQYF.